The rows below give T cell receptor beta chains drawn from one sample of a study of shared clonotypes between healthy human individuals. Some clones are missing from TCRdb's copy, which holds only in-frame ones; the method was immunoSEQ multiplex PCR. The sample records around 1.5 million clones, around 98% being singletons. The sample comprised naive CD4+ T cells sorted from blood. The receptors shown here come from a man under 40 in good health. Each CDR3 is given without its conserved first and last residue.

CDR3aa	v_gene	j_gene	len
ASSRQETQY	TRBV19	TRBJ2-5	9
ASSLAGGETSGYT	TRBV7-9	TRBJ1-2	13
ASSLVRGRPSGSETQY	TRBV5-6	TRBJ2-5	16
ASSLGLAGNSKAYEQY	TRBV5-1	TRBJ2-7	16
ASSSESFHYNEQF	TRBV7-2	TRBJ2-1	13
ASGLAGPNEQF	TRBV5-5	TRBJ2-1	11
ASSPPGLAVTDTQY	TRBV5-1	TRBJ2-3	14
ASSPDRGFHNEQF	TRBV7-2	TRBJ2-1	13
ASSHHRSYYNEQF	TRBV7-9	TRBJ2-1	13
ASSRAPVGNEQY	TRBV5-1	TRBJ2-7	12
ASSPGGSLSSYEQY	TRBV5-1	TRBJ2-7	14
ASSVTGVRGYT	TRBV25-1	TRBJ1-2	11
ASSVELTYNEQF	TRBV5-1	TRBJ2-1	12
ASSYTGQGFTAQY	TRBV6-5	TRBJ2-7	13
ASSAGTSVETQY	TRBV9	TRBJ2-5	12
ASSRGLWDEQY	TRBV5-4	TRBJ2-7	11
ASSSIGVDTGELF	TRBV27	TRBJ2-2	13
ASSLQGGSETQY	TRBV7-9	TRBJ2-5	12
ASSPQSSYNEQF	TRBV18	TRBJ2-1	12
ASLSGLSYNEQF	TRBV13	TRBJ2-1	12